The 12 T cell receptor beta chains below all came from one sample that was sequenced in a study of cytomegalovirus exposure and HLA in healthy donors. PCR amplification relied on 60 Vbeta primers (plus 13 Jbeta primers). Sequenced by immunoSEQ multiplex PCR; TCRdb stores in-frame clones only, minus some. The sample has some 120,000 clones, 9% to 10% seen once. The sequenced sample was PBMCs. The source of these receptors is a man aged 30 to 45 in good health and CMV-seronegative.

This sequence joins TRBV29-1 and TRBJ2-1, with 16 bases lining up with TRBD2. The ends lost 6 bases at V and 6 bases at J; junction bases unmatched: 14. This CDR3 comprises 18 residues. CDR1 SQVTM and CDR2 ANQGSEA come from the germline V gene. This CDR3 reads CSVAPGTSGGAPFNEQFF. The CDR3 bases are TGCAGCGTCGCGCCGGGGACTAGCGGGGGGGCCCCCTTCAATGAGCAGTTCTTC.

There are a few counts of this clone. J is TRBJ2-3 and V is TRBV19, with D uncertain. Trimming took 3 bases from V and 4 from J, leaving 14 bases between them. The germline CDR1 and CDR2 sequences are LNHDA and SQIVND (reference sequence). This CDR3 is built from 15 residues. CDR3: CASSITHYGADTQYF. In DNA, the CDR3 is TGTGCCAGTAGTATTACCCACTATGGAGCAGATACGCAGTATTTT. Combining the CDR3 with reference TRBV19 and TRBJ2-3 gives the whole variable domain DGGITQSPKYLFRKEGQNVTLSCEQNLNHDAMYWYRQDPGQGLRLIYYSQIVNDFQKGDIAEGYSVSREKKESFPLTVTSAQKNPTAFYLCASSITHYGADTQYFGPGTRLTVL.

In its sample, this clone was seen a few times. The chain combines TRBV2 with TRBJ1-5, with D uncertain. The CDR3 covers 14 residues. V lost 4 bases and J lost 1, with 8 bases in between. CDR1 and CDR2 from the germline V gene are SNHLY and FYNNEI. The DNA of the CDR3 is TGTGCCAGCAGTGTTGAGGGAAGCAATCAGCCCCAGCATTTT. Its protein product is CASSVEGSNQPQHF.

The chain employs TRBV2 and TRBJ2-7; D possibly corresponds to TRBD1 (5 bases). The CDR3 totals 15 residues. Looked up from germline, CDR1 is SNHLY and CDR2 is FYNNEI. V lost 1 base, J lost 0 bases, and 10 bases lay in between. The CDR3, as DNA: TGTGCCAGCAGTGAAGGCAGGGCCTACTCCTACGAGCAGTACTTC. Encoded protein: CASSEGRAYSYEQYF.

The gene calls are TRBV30 and TRBJ2-7; weak D call: TRBD2 (6 bases). CDR3 length equals 14 residues. V lost 3 bases, J lost 6 bases, and 18 bases lay in between. CDR1 and CDR2 (germline): GTSNPN, SVGIG (reference sequence). The CDR3 region has the DNA TGTGCCTGGAGCTTCTTTGGGACGGGGGTCGAGCAGTACTTC. This encodes CAWSFFGTGVEQYF. The full variable domain, rest sourced from reference TRBV30 and TRBJ2-7, is SQTIHQWPATLVQPVGSPLSLECTVEGTSNPNLYWYRQAAGRGLQLLFYSVGIGQISSEVPQNLSASRPQDRQFILSSKKLLLSDSGFYLCAWSFFGTGVEQYFGPGTRLTVT.

This clone was detected only a few times. The chain joins TRBV10-3 to TRBJ2-5; 11 positions match TRBD2. From germline, CDR1 is ENHRY and CDR2 SYGVKD. V gave up 9 bases and J gave up 2 bases; unmatched junction bases: 8. The CDR3 has 15 residues. The CDR3: CAMATSGGPQETQYF. The CDR3 region has the DNA TGTGCCATGGCCACTAGCGGGGGACCTCAAGAGACCCAGTACTTC.

This clone was counted between two and nine times. The chain uses TRBV19 and TRBJ2-1; 12 bases align to TRBD1. The ends lost 5 bases at V and 8 bases at J; junction bases unmatched: 7. CDR3 length: 15 residues. The germline V gene has CDR1 LNHDA and CDR2 SQIVND (reference sequence). Here the CDR3 DNA reads TGTGCCAGTAGTCTGGGGACAGGGGGCTTCTATGAGCAGTTCTTC. Protein sequence: CASSLGTGGFYEQFF.

This chain links TRBV9 with TRBJ2-1, with 12 nucleotides matching TRBD2. Germline V gives CDR1 SGDLS, CDR2 YYNGEE. The CDR3 spans 17 residues. V gave up 3 bases and J gave up 0 bases; unmatched junction bases: 4. CDR3 bases: TGTGCCAGCAGCGAGGGACTAGCGGGTTACTCCTACAATGAGCAGTTCTTC. It translates to CASSEGLAGYSYNEQFF.

J is TRBJ2-3 and V is TRBV13, with D possibly being TRBD2 (6 bases). Germline V gives CDR1 PRHDT, CDR2 FYEKMQ (reference sequence). With 4 bases removed from V and 1 base from J, the gap between germline ends came to 15 bases. The CDR3 runs 16 residues. The CDR3 region is CASSYRRGFRTDTQYF. CDR3 sequence (DNA): TGTGCCAGCAGCTACCGGCGGGGATTTCGCACAGATACGCAGTATTTT.

The chain combines TRBV5-5 with TRBJ2-4, with TRBD1 as a possible D gene (6 bases). The CDR3 totals 13 residues. Trimming removed 4 bases from V and 8 bases from J, with 13 bases in between. Per germline, CDR1 SGHKS and CDR2 YYEKEE (reference sequence). As DNA, the CDR3 is TGTGCCAGCAGCGTGACAGGTCTGGACATTCAGTACTTC. Protein product: CASSVTGLDIQYF.

This clone was seen a few times. The CDR3 sequence: CATSDSLELYGYTF. CDR3 coding DNA: TGTGCCACCTCAGACAGTCTAGAACTCTATGGCTACACCTTC. V gene TRBV10-3 combines with J gene TRBJ1-2, with D perhaps matching TRBD1 (5 bases). The V end lost 10 bases, the J end lost 4 bases, and 19 bases lay between the germline ends. Germline values: CDR1 ENHRY, CDR2 SYGVKD. The CDR3 sequence is 14 residues long.

The chain has TRBV7-2 and TRBJ1-4; 11 bases fit TRBD1. From germline, CDR1 is SGHTA and CDR2 FQGNSA. CDR3 length equals 15 residues. Trimming at V came to 5 bases and at J to 7 bases, leaving 6 bases not matched to a gene. The CDR3, as DNA: TGTGCCAGCAGCCGAGGGACAGGGGGACGTGAAAAACTGTTTTTT. This codes for CASSRGTGGREKLFF.